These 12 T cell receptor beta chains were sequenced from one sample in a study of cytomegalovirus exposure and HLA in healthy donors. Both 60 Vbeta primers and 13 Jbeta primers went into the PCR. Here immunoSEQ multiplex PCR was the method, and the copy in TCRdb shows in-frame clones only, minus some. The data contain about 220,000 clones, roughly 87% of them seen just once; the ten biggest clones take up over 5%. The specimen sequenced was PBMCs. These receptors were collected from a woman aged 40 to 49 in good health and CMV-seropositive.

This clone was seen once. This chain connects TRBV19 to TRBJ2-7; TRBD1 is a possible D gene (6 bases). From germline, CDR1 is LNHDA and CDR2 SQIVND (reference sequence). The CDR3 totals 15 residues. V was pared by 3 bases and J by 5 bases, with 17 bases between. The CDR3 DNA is TGTGCCAGTAGTATTGGGGCAGGGGATAGCAACGAGCAGTACTTC. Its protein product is CASSIGAGDSNEQYF.

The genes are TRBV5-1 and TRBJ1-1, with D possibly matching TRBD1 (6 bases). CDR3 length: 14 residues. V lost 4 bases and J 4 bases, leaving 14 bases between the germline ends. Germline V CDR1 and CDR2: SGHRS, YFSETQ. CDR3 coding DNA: TGCGCCAGCAGCGTTACAGGGTTAGGCACTGAAGCTTTCTTT. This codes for CASSVTGLGTEAFF.

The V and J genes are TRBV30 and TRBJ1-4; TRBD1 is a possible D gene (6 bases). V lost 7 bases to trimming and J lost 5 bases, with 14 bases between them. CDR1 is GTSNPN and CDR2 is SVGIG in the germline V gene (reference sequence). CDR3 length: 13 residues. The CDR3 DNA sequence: TGTGCCTCTCACTCACAGGGAAATGAAAAACTGTTTTTT. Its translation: CASHSQGNEKLFF.

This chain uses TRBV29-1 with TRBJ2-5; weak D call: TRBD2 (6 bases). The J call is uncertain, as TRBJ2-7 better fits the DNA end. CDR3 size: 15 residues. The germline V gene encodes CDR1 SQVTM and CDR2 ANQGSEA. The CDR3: CSVEDARGPSYEQYF. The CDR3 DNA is TGCAGCGTTGAAGATGCGCGGGGACCCTCCTACGAGCAGTACTTC.

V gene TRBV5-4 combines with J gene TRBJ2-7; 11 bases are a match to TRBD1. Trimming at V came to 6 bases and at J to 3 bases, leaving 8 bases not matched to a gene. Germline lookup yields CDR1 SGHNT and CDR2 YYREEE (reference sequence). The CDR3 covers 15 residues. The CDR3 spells CASNRGDRGNYEQYF. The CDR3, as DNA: TGTGCCAGCAATAGGGGGGACAGGGGGAACTACGAGCAGTACTTC.

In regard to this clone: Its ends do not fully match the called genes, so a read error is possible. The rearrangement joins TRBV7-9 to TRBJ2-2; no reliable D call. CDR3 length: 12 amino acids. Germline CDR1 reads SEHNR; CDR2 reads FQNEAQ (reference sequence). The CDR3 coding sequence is TGTTCCAGCAGCTTTCCGCGCGGGGAGCTGTTTTTT. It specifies CSSSFPRGELFF.

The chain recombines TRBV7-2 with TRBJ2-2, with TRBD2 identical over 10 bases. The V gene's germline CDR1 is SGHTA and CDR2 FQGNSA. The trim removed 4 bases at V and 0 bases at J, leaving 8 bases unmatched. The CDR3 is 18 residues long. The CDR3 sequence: CASSSRPAGGTNTGELFF. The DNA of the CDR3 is TGTGCCAGCAGCTCAAGGCCAGCGGGGGGGACGAACACCGGGGAGCTGTTTTTT.

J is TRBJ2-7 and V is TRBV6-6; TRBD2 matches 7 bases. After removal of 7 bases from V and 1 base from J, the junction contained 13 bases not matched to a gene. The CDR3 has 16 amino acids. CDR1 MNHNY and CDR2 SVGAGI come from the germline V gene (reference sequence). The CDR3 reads CASTLGGYLGSYEQYF. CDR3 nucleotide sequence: TGTGCCAGCACCCTGGGAGGGTATCTCGGGTCCTACGAGCAGTACTTC.

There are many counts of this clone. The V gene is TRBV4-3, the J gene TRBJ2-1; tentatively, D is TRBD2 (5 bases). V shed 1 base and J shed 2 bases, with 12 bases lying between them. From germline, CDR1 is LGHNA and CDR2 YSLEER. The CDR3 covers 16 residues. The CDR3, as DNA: TGCGCCAGCAGCCAAGGGGTTGAGGGCCCCTACAATGAGCAGTTCTTC. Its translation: CASSQGVEGPYNEQFF.

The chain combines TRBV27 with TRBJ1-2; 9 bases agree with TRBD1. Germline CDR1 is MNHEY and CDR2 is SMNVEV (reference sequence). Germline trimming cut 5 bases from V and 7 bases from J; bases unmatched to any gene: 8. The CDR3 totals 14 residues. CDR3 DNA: TGTGCCAGCAGTCCTCCGAGGACAGGGGTTGGCTACACCTTC. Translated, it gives CASSPPRTGVGYTF.

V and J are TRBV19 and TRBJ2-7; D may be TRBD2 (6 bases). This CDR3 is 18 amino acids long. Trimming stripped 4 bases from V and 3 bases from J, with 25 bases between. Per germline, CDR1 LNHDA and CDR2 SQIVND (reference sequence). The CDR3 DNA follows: TGTGCCAGTAGTAACCCTTTCGGGGGACCCTCCTTAATCTACGAGCAGTACTTC. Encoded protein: CASSNPFGGPSLIYEQYF.

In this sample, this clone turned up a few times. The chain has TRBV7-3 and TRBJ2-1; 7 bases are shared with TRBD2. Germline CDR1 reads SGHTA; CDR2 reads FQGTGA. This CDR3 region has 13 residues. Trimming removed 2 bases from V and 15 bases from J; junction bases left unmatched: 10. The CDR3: CASSLGLGGSPFF. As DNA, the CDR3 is TGTGCCAGCAGCTTAGGTCTCGGCGGGAGCCCGTTCTTC.